The T cell receptor (beta chain) under discussion was sequenced for a study of graft-versus-host responses after intestinal transplantation. Germline values: CDR1 KGHSH, CDR2 LQKENI. J lost 4 bases, V lost 1 base, and 3 bases had no gene match. The CDR3 consists of 16 residues. Generated by immunoSEQ multiplex PCR, the TCRdb table keeps only in-frame clones and is missing some. The sample contains roughly 130,000 clones, 92% of which appear only once. Details on this clone: The antigen is unknown.

The study, taken as a whole, reports: The authors found GvH clones in recipient marrow, some appearing first in ileum or blood.

This sequence joins TRBV18 and TRBJ2-3, with 12 bases matching TRBD2. The sequence came from a human donor who received an intestinal transplant. The sequenced sample was unstimulated CD4+ T cells sorted from spleen or lymph node cells, obtained before intestinal transplant. CDR3 sequence reads: CASSPQTSGSADTQYF. The CDR3 nucleotides read TGTGCCAGCTCACCACAGACTAGCGGGAGCGCAGATACGCAGTATTTT.